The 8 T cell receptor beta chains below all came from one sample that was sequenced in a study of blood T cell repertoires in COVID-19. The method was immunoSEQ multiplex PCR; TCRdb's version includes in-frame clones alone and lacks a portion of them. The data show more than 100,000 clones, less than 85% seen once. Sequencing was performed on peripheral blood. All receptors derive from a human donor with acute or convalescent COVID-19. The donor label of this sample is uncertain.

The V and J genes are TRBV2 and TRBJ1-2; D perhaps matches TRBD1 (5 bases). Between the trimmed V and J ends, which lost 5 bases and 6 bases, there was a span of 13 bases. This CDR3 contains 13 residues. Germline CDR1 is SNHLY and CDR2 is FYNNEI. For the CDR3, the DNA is TGTGCCAGCAGTCTCCGGGGGGGGGATGGCTACACCTTC. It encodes CASSLRGGDGYTF.

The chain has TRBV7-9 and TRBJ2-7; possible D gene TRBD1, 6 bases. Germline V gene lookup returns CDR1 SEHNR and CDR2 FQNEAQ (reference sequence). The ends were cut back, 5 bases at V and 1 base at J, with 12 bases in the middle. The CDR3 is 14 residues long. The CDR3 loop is CASSPRDKSYEQYV. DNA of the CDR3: TGTGCCAGCAGCCCCCGGGACAAATCCTACGAGCAGTACGTC.

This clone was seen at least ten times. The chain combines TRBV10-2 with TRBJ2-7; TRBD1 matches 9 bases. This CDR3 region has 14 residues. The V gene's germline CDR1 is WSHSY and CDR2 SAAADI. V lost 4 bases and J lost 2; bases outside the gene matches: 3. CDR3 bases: TGCGCCAGCAGTGTTACAGGGGGCACCTACGAGCAGTACTTC. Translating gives CASSVTGGTYEQYF.

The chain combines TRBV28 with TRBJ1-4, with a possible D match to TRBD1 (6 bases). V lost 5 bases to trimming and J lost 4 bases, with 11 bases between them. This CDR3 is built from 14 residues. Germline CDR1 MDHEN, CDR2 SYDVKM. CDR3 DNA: TGTGCCAGCAGTACGGGGGGGCTTAATGAAAAACTGTTTTTT. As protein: CASSTGGLNEKLFF. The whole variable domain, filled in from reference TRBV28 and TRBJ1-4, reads DVKVTQSSRYLVKRTGEKVFLECVQDMDHENMFWYRQDPGLGLRLIYFSYDVKMKEKGDIPEGYSVSREKKERFSLILESASTNQTSMYLCASSTGGLNEKLFFGSGTQLSVL.

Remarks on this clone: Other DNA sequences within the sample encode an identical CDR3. The CDR3 sequence is CASSEGGTGELFF. DNA for the CDR3: TGCGCCAGCAGTGAGGGAGGGACCGGGGAGCTGTTTTTT. The chain is built from TRBV10-1 and TRBJ2-2, with a weak D call TRBD2 (6 bases). The CDR3 extends over 13 amino acids. Trimming stripped 2 bases from V and 5 bases from J, with 6 bases between. Germline-derived CDR1 and CDR2 are WNHNN and SYGVQD (reference sequence).

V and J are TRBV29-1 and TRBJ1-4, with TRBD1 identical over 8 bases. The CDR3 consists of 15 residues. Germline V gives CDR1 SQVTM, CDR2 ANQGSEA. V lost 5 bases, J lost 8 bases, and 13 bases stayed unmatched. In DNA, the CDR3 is TGCAGCGTTTCCAAACAGGGGGGGGTTTCGGAAAAACTGTTTTTT. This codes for CSVSKQGGVSEKLFF.

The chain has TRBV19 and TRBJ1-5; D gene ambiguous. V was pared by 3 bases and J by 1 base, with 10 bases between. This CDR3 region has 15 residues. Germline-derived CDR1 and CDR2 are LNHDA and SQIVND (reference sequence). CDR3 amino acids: CASSIATASNQPQHF. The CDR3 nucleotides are TGTGCCAGTAGTATCGCAACAGCCAGCAATCAGCCCCAGCATTTT.

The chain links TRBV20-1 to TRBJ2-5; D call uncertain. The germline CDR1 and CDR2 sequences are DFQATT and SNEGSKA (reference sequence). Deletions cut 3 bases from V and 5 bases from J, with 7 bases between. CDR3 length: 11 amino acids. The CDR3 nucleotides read TGCAGTGCTAGCGGGTGGGAGACCCAGTACTTC. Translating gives CSASGWETQYF.